This T cell receptor beta chain originates from a study of glioma-infiltrating T cells. This clonotype appeared many times. As yet, its antigen is unknown. Findings and limits, study-wide: Tissue-blood divergence was below expectation in non-neoplastic patients, above in gliomas. Only very few CDR3 sequences appeared in both tissue and blood.

Amplification of TCR alpha and beta CDR3 regions from RNA used iRepertoire nested multiplex PCR. For one-step reverse transcription and amplification, 100-400 ng of tissue mRNA or PBMC total RNA was used. A single record per CDR3 protein comes from TCRdb applying MiXCR to the multiplex PCR reads. In the table there are under 200,000 distinct CDR3 sequences, more than 35% of which are singletons. Germline loops: CDR1 DFQATT, CDR2 SNEGSKA (reference sequence). Trimming left V 3 bases short and J 0 bases short, with 6 bases between. CDR3 size: 13 residues. The clonotype originates from a human donor with low-grade glioma or glioblastoma, undergoing nonglioma brain surgery, or in good health (not recorded which). This rearrangement joins TRBV20-1 to TRBJ1-5; D is ambiguous. The specimen sequenced was glioma tissue, nonneoplastic brain tissue, or PBMCs (not recorded which). The CDR3 protein is CSAREDSNQPQHF. The CDR3 region has the DNA TGCAGTGCTAGGGAGGATAGCAATCAGCCCCAGCATTTT.